The 26 T cell receptor beta chains reported below all come from one sample, sequenced in a study of T-cell reconstitution after alpha-beta-depleted transplantation in children. This sample's TCRbeta library carried unique molecular identifier barcodes. TCRdb used MiXCR to reprocess the PCR reads, holding one entry per CDR3 protein. The sample lists about 610,000 distinct CDR3 sequences, roughly a tenth occurring once. Here the sequenced sample was PBMCs from the stem cell graft donor, taken from the stem cell graft. The receptors here all came from a human donor who donated a stem cell graft to a child with acute myeloid leukemia.

The chain joins TRBV12-3 or TRBV12-4 to TRBJ2-2; 8 bases fit TRBD2. The CDR3 totals 18 residues. V shed 10 bases, J shed 2 bases, and the junction held 18 bases outside the gene matches. The CDR3 protein is CAICLVGAGGPNTGELFF. CDR3 nucleotide sequence: TGTGCCATCTGTTTGGTCGGGGCGGGAGGTCCAAACACCGGGGAGCTGTTTTTT.

This clonotype was observed a few times. This rearrangement joins TRBV11-2 to TRBJ2-2; 14 bases align to TRBD2. CDR1 and CDR2 from the germline V gene are SGHAT and FQNNGV. The trim removed 6 bases at V and 6 bases at J, leaving 6 bases unmatched. CDR3 length: 16 amino acids. CDR3 loop: CASSSPGLAGAGELFF. The DNA of the CDR3 is TGTGCCAGCAGTTCACCGGGACTAGCGGGAGCCGGGGAGCTGTTTTTT. Supplemented by reference TRBV11-2 and TRBJ2-2, the full variable domain reads EAGVAQSPRYKIIEKRQSVAFWCNPISGHATLYWYQQILGQGPKLLIQFQNNGVVDDSQLPKDRFSAERLKGVDSTLKIQPAKLEDSAVYLCASSSPGLAGAGELFFGEGSRLTVL.

This clonotype was picked up a small number of times. The V gene is TRBV7-9, the J gene TRBJ2-2; D not resolved. Looked up from germline, CDR1 is SEHNR and CDR2 is FQNEAQ (reference sequence). The CDR3 has 16 residues. V lost 7 bases to trimming and J lost 3 bases, with 18 bases between them. The CDR3 here is CASTFSEYYHTGELFF. The CDR3 bases are TGTGCCAGCACCTTCAGCGAGTACTACCACACCGGGGAGCTGTTTTTT.

In its sample, this clonotype was seen a few times. The V and J genes are TRBV20-1 and TRBJ1-5, with a possible D match to TRBD1 (6 bases). The V and J ends lost 0 bases and 4 bases respectively, with 19 bases between them. CDR1 is DFQATT, CDR2 SNEGSKA, per germline (reference sequence). The CDR3 is made up of 17 amino acids. This chain's CDR3 is CSARDKGTTSPNQPQHF. The CDR3 DNA sequence: TGCAGTGCTAGAGATAAGGGGACAACTTCTCCTAATCAGCCCCAGCATTTT.

This clonotype has more than one count but fewer than ten. The chain carries TRBV4-2 and TRBJ1-1; TRBD1 matches 10 bases. J was trimmed by 1 base and V by 6 bases; bases with no gene match: 14. This CDR3 has 18 amino acids. From germline, CDR1 is LGHNA and CDR2 YNFKEQ. The CDR3 region is CASSQNVGTGDENTEAFF. The CDR3 DNA reads as TGTGCCAGCAGTCAAAATGTCGGGACAGGGGACGAGAACACTGAAGCTTTCTTT.

This clonotype has at least ten counts. V is TRBV27 and J is TRBJ2-5; 7 bases fit TRBD2. The CDR3 sequence is 16 residues long. Germline V gives CDR1 MNHEY, CDR2 SMNVEV (reference sequence). V trimming: 5 bases; J trimming: 1 base; junction bases outside the gene matches: 10. DNA of the CDR3: TGTGCCAGCAGTCCCCGAGCGGGAAGTTTCCAAGAGACCCAGTACTTC. This sequence encodes CASSPRAGSFQETQYF.

The V gene is TRBV27, the J gene TRBJ2-3; TRBD2 matches 12 bases. CDR1 is MNHEY and CDR2 is SMNVEV in the germline V gene (reference sequence). The CDR3 covers 17 residues. The junction had 9 bases not matched to a gene; V was cut back by 1 base and J by 7 bases. The CDR3, as DNA: TGTGCCAGCAGTTTATTGGGCCTAGCGGGAGGGGTAAATACGCAGTATTTT. Translation: CASSLLGLAGGVNTQYF.

The chain uses TRBV10-3 and TRBJ2-6; D gene unclear. Germline CDR1 reads ENHRY; CDR2 reads SYGVKD. V dropped 7 bases and J dropped 2 bases, with 6 bases sitting between them. The CDR3 totals 13 residues. The CDR3 DNA reads TGTGCCATCACTAGGACTGGGGCCAACGTCCTGACTTTC. Translation: CAITRTGANVLTF.

This clonotype has just a few counts. V and J are TRBV3-1 and TRBJ2-1, with D possibly TRBD1 on 6 matching bases. V shed 1 base and J shed 9 bases, with 19 bases lying between them. The CDR3 is 16 residues long. Germline assignment: CDR1 LGHDT and CDR2 YNNKEL (reference sequence). CDR3 coding DNA: TGTGCCAGCAGCCAAGCTCCTAGCCCGAGGGGGAGTGAGCAGTTCTTC. This gives the protein CASSQAPSPRGSEQFF.

This clonotype was recorded many times. The V and J genes are TRBV7-2 and TRBJ1-1; D not certain. The CDR3 sequence is 14 residues long. CDR1 SGHTA and CDR2 FQGNSA come from the germline V gene. V was shortened by 1 base and J by 0 bases, with 6 bases between the two germline ends. This CDR3 reads CASSLDTLNTEAFF. The CDR3 DNA sequence: TGTGCCAGCAGCTTAGACACATTGAACACTGAAGCTTTCTTT.

The genes are TRBV20-1 and TRBJ1-3, with D maybe TRBD1 (5 bases). Trimming took off 5 bases at V and 7 bases at J, with 15 bases between the two ends. The CDR3 runs 13 residues. Germline loops: CDR1 DFQATT, CDR2 SNEGSKA (reference sequence). The CDR3 region is CSAPRDPGNTIYF. The CDR3 DNA is TGCAGTGCTCCCAGGGATCCAGGGAACACCATATATTTT.

This clonotype was seen only a few times. The J gene is TRBJ1-1, the V gene TRBV7-9; a weak D match, TRBD1 (5 bases). Trimming shortened V by 2 bases and J by 5 bases, and 18 bases separated the two germline ends. The CDR3 totals 16 residues. Germline V CDR1 and CDR2: SEHNR, FQNEAQ (reference sequence). The CDR3 sequence is CASSLLVSEGITEAFF. CDR3 bases: TGTGCCAGCAGCTTACTCGTCTCCGAGGGGATAACTGAAGCTTTCTTT.

This clonotype was observed a handful of times. V and J are TRBV20-1 and TRBJ2-6; TRBD1 aligns across 9 bases. J was trimmed by 3 bases and V by 3 bases; bases with no gene match: 6. Looked up from germline, CDR1 is DFQATT and CDR2 is SNEGSKA (reference sequence). This CDR3 contains 16 residues. CDR3 DNA: TGCAGTGCTAGGGACAGGGGAGGAAGTGGGGCCAACGTCCTGACTTTC. Protein: CSARDRGGSGANVLTF.

This chain uses TRBV2 with TRBJ2-2, with 9 bases fitting TRBD2. With V trimmed by 10 bases and J by 5 bases, 20 bases remained unmatched. Per the germline V gene, CDR1 is SNHLY and CDR2 is FYNNEI. This CDR3 comprises 18 residues. CDR3 region: CAICLARGSGSGTGELFF. CDR3 bases: TGTGCCATCTGTTTAGCCCGGGGTAGCGGGAGTGGGACCGGGGAGCTGTTTTTT.

The chain recombines TRBV5-1 with TRBJ2-3; unclear D gene. Germline V gene data show CDR1 as SGHRS and CDR2 as YFSETQ. V was shortened by 0 bases and J by 4 bases, with 12 bases between the two germline ends. This CDR3 region has 15 residues. CDR3 nucleotide sequence: TGCGCCAGCAGCTTGGTGGGAAACCCTGCAGATACGCAGTATTTT. Its protein product is CASSLVGNPADTQYF.

V gene TRBV29-1 combines with J gene TRBJ2-1, with D maybe TRBD1 (8 bases). Germline V gene lookup returns CDR1 SQVTM and CDR2 ANQGSEA. The V end lost 5 bases, the J end lost 6 bases, and 20 bases lay between the germline ends. This CDR3 spans 15 amino acids. This CDR3 reads CSVSRGGQAGNEQFF. The CDR3 nucleotides are TGCAGCGTTTCAAGGGGGGGACAGGCGGGCAATGAGCAGTTCTTC.

This clonotype was counted only a few times. The chain combines TRBV12-3 or TRBV12-4 with TRBJ2-1; 13 positions match TRBD2. J gave up 5 bases and V 5 bases, and 6 bases lay outside the gene matches. The CDR3 is made up of 16 amino acids. CDR3 residues: CASSQGTSGANNEQFF. The CDR3, as DNA: TGTGCCAGCAGTCAAGGGACTAGCGGGGCAAACAATGAGCAGTTCTTC.

This clonotype came up many times. The chain carries TRBV29-1 and TRBJ2-7, with D possibly matching TRBD2 (6 bases). V lost 6 bases, J lost 2 bases, and 20 bases lay in between. Germline V gene sequence: CDR1 SQVTM, CDR2 ANQGSEA. CDR3 length equals 15 residues. The CDR3 here is CSVMGRQGLTYEQYF. DNA of the CDR3: TGCAGCGTGATGGGGCGGCAGGGACTGACCTACGAGCAGTACTTC.

This chain connects TRBV11-3 to TRBJ1-5, with D possibly TRBD1 on 6 matching bases. The CDR3 length is 16 residues. V lost 0 bases to trimming and J lost 9 bases, with 18 bases between them. In germline, CDR1 is SGHNT, CDR2 YENEEA. CDR3 DNA: TGTGCCAGCAGCTTAGATGGGGGCAGGGGAGGAGGGCCCCAGCATTTT. It encodes CASSLDGGRGGGPQHF.

Only a few counts were recorded for this clonotype. V usage is TRBV20-1 and J usage is TRBJ2-3; 14 bases are shared with TRBD2. Trimming at V came to 6 bases and at J to 0 bases, leaving 8 bases not matched to a gene. Germline CDR1 is DFQATT and CDR2 is SNEGSKA (reference sequence). The CDR3 contains 17 residues. The CDR3 DNA sequence: TGCAGTGCGTACAAAGGGACTAGCGGGAGTAGCACAGATACGCAGTATTTT. The encoded protein is CSAYKGTSGSSTDTQYF.

This clonotype was seen more than once but under ten times. The chain has TRBV20-1 and TRBJ1-2; D remains unclear. Germline values: CDR1 DFQATT, CDR2 SNEGSKA (reference sequence). Deletions cut 0 bases from V and 8 bases from J, with 13 bases between. The CDR3 covers 13 residues. CDR3 sequence reads: CSARDRNGQGYTF. The DNA for the CDR3 is TGCAGTGCTAGAGATCGAAACGGCCAGGGCTACACCTTC.

The chain employs TRBV29-1 and TRBJ2-1, with 8 bases aligning to TRBD2. With V trimmed by 4 bases and J by 4 bases, 3 bases remained unmatched. The germline CDR1 and CDR2 sequences are SQVTM and ANQGSEA. The CDR3 runs 13 residues. For the CDR3, the DNA is TGCAGCGTTGTAGGGACTAGATACAATGAGCAGTTCTTC. It codes for CSVVGTRYNEQFF.

This clonotype was recorded many times. The chain has TRBV29-1 and TRBJ2-7; D ambiguous. Trimming took 0 bases from V and 5 from J, leaving 8 bases between them. The CDR3 length is 12 residues. In germline, CDR1 is SQVTM, CDR2 ANQGSEA. CDR3 amino acids: CSVEDVQDEQYF. CDR3 in DNA: TGCAGCGTTGAAGATGTCCAGGACGAGCAGTACTTC.

The chain couples TRBV6-2 or TRBV6-3 to TRBJ2-7; TRBD2 might be the D (5 bases). The CDR3 is made up of 16 amino acids. The germline V gene encodes CDR1 MNHEY and CDR2 SVGEGT. V was pared by 6 bases and J by 3 bases, with 21 bases between. DNA of the CDR3: TGTGCCAGCAGCGGCGTAGGAAGGCGAGCGGACTACGAGCAGTACTTC. This translates into CASSGVGRRADYEQYF.

This clonotype was picked up many times. This chain connects TRBV20-1 to TRBJ1-6, with no clear D. The CDR3 totals 16 residues. CDR1 DFQATT and CDR2 SNEGSKA come from the germline V gene (reference sequence). V shed 3 bases and J shed 0 bases, with 12 bases lying between them. CDR3 nucleotides: TGCAGTGCTAGGTCGACCGTTAGCTCCTATAATTCACCCCTCCACTTT. Translation: CSARSTVSSYNSPLHF.

This clonotype was detected only a few times. This chain joins TRBV15 and TRBJ1-5; D is undetermined. Trimming pared 0 bases from V and 1 base from J, leaving 7 bases between. CDR3 length: 15 amino acids. Germline V CDR1 and CDR2: LNHNV, YYDKDF (reference sequence). The CDR3 spells CATSRDRVSNQPQHF. The CDR3 coding sequence is TGTGCCACCAGCAGAGATCGGGTAAGCAATCAGCCCCAGCATTTT.